A single sample is the source of the 7 T cell receptor beta chains below, sequenced in a study of shared clonotypes between healthy human individuals. Generated by immunoSEQ multiplex PCR, the TCRdb table keeps only in-frame clones and is missing some. The sample lists about 1 million clones; around 75% were seen once. Sequenced sample: memory CD4+ T cells sorted from blood. The subset denotes: CD45RA-negative fraction. The receptors were gathered from a man younger than 35 in good health.

In its sample, this clone was seen a few times. The CDR3 protein is CASSSWGLFADTQYF. The CDR3 DNA is TGTGCCAGCAGCTCGTGGGGCCTTTTCGCAGATACGCAGTATTTT. The V call is TRBV9, the J call TRBJ2-3; a possible D gene is TRBD1 (5 bases). CDR1 is SGDLS, CDR2 YYNGEE, per germline. The CDR3 is 15 amino acids. V dropped 4 bases and J dropped 4 bases, with 16 bases sitting between them.

V and J are TRBV6-1 and TRBJ1-4; D ambiguous. The CDR3 spans 15 residues. CDR1 and CDR2 from the germline V gene are MNHNS and SASEGT. Trimming pared 7 bases from V and 7 bases from J, leaving 19 bases between. The chain's CDR3 is CASTSVGGGGEKLFF. CDR3 bases: TGTGCCAGCACCTCGGTTGGTGGCGGAGGTGAAAAACTGTTTTTT.

CDR3 bases: TGTGCCAGCAGCCGAAATCTAGCGGGAGGCCACAATGAGCAGTTCTTC. Its protein product is CASSRNLAGGHNEQFF. The chain recombines TRBV11-2 with TRBJ2-1, with 11 bases matching TRBD2. V was clipped by 5 bases and J by 5 bases; unmatched bases: 8. The CDR3 consists of 16 residues. Germline V gene sequence: CDR1 SGHAT, CDR2 FQNNGV.

The chain recombines TRBV28 with TRBJ2-7; possible D gene TRBD2, 5 bases. This CDR3 region has 13 residues. Between the trimmed V and J ends, which lost 6 bases and 7 bases, there was a span of 16 bases. Germline V gene sequence: CDR1 MDHEN, CDR2 SYDVKM. In nucleotides, the CDR3 is TGTGCCAGCAGCGAAAGAGGGCTGGGAGAGCAGTACTTC. This translates into CASSERGLGEQYF.

Here the CDR3 DNA reads TGTGCCAGCAGAGCAACGGGAGGTAGCACAGATACGCAGTATTTT. This gives the protein CASRATGGSTDTQYF. The chain uses TRBV7-2 and TRBJ2-3, with TRBD2 matching over 7 bases. The CDR3 contains 15 residues. With V trimmed by 6 bases and J by 0 bases, 6 bases remained unmatched. CDR1 SGHTA and CDR2 FQGNSA come from the germline V gene.

This clone was detected a few times. The V call is TRBV4-3, the J call TRBJ2-1; D not resolved. Deletions cut 1 base from V and 7 bases from J, with 14 bases between. The CDR3 length is 15 residues. Germline CDR1 and CDR2: LGHNA and YSLEER. CDR3 loop: CASSQGAYQANEQFF. CDR3 DNA: TGCGCCAGCAGCCAAGGAGCCTATCAGGCTAATGAGCAGTTCTTC.

The chain recombines TRBV30 with TRBJ1-1, with TRBD1 identical over 9 bases. The CDR3 runs to 15 residues. J was trimmed by 3 bases and V by 1 base; bases with no gene match: 6. CDR1 GTSNPN and CDR2 SVGIG come from the germline V gene (reference sequence). CDR3 DNA: TGTGCCTGGAGTGCCTCGGGACAGGGAGACACTGAAGCTTTCTTT. It is translated as CAWSASGQGDTEAFF. Supplemented by reference TRBV30 and TRBJ1-1, the full variable domain reads SQTIHQWPATLVQPVGSPLSLECTVEGTSNPNLYWYRQAAGRGLQLLFYSVGIGQISSEVPQNLSASRPQDRQFILSSKKLLLSDSGFYLCAWSASGQGDTEAFFGQGTRLTVV.